A selection of T cell receptor beta chains follows, all from one sample in a study of identical twins. TCRdb reprocessed the 5' RACE reads with MiXCR, giving one entry per CDR3 protein. The sample records about 340,000 distinct CDR3 sequences, roughly 12% being singletons. This same sample was also taken into another study, of yellow fever vaccine responses in identical twins.

The specimen was CD8+ T cells sorted from blood. These receptors all stem from a woman aged 18 to 35 in good health. Each CDR3 is given with its conserved first and last residue. The order of the fields is D gene, J gene, clone size, V gene, CDR3 DNA, CDR3 protein. A D gene is named only where the DNA matches it firmly. Clone sizes are given selectively: once, few, many, or a class where the clone is expanded.

NA TRBJ1-1 few TRBV6-5 TGTGCCAGCAGTCACCACAAAGGGGACACTGAAGCTTTCTTT CASSHHKGDTEAFF
NA TRBJ2-5 NA TRBV27 TGTGCCAGCAGTAATCGCGGACGAGAGGGAGAGACCCAGTACTTC CASSNRGREGETQYF
NA TRBJ1-6 many TRBV20-1 TGCAGTGCTAGAGATACGGTCCAGCCCGATCCATATAATTCACCCCTCCACTTT CSARDTVQPDPYNSPLHF
NA TRBJ2-5 NA TRBV7-6 TGTGCCAGCAGCTTAGCTAGGGATCAGACCCAGTACTTC CASSLARDQTQYF
NA TRBJ2-1 few TRBV7-9 TGTGCCAGCAGCTTAGAGATTCCTGAGCAGTTCTTC CASSLEIPEQFF
NA TRBJ1-6 few TRBV12-3/TRBV12-4 TGTGCCAGCACCCCCGGGGGAGGAAATTCACCCCTCCACTTT CASTPGGGNSPLHF
NA TRBJ2-7 NA TRBV28 TGTGCCAGCAGTTTAGTAGGCGAGCGGGAGCAGTACTTC CASSLVGEREQYF
NA TRBJ2-5 few TRBV12-3/TRBV12-4 TGTGCCAGCAGTCCGGGGGCCGGGGAGACCCAGTACTTC CASSPGAGETQYF
NA TRBJ2-1 NA TRBV7-6 TGTGCCAGCAGCTTATACTCGAACAATGAGCAGTTCTTC CASSLYSNNEQFF
NA TRBJ2-2 many TRBV6-1 TGTGCCAGCAATCCCCGGATAGAGATATCCGGGGAGCTGTTTTTT CASNPRIEISGELFF
NA TRBJ2-3 many TRBV12-3/TRBV12-4 TGTGCCAGCAGCTGGGCCCCAGATACGCAGTATTTT CASSWAPDTQYF
NA TRBJ2-4 NA TRBV15 TGTGCCACCAGCAGAGAACTCTCCGGGGGACTAGCCAAAAACATTCAGTACTTC CATSRELSGGLAKNIQYF
TRBD1 TRBJ2-3 few TRBV6-4 TGTGCCAGCAGTGACTCGACAGGGGCCACAGATACGCAGTATTTT CASSDSTGATDTQYF
NA TRBJ2-3 NA TRBV12-5 TGTGCTAGTGGTTTTTTCCCACTGGAGTGGGAAAGCACAGATACGCAGTATTTT CASGFFPLEWESTDTQYF
NA TRBJ2-1 NA TRBV10-1 TGCGCCAGCACTTGCCCTCCACGGGAGTTTTTCCACAATGAGCAGTTCTTC CASTCPPREFFHNEQFF
TRBD2 TRBJ2-7 NA TRBV29-1 TGCAGCGTTGTAAGGGGAGGGGAGCAGTACTTC CSVVRGGEQYF
NA TRBJ2-1 NA TRBV5-1 TGCGCCAGCAATCGACCGGGACTCCAAGACAATGAGCAGTTCTTC CASNRPGLQDNEQFF
TRBD2 TRBJ2-2 few TRBV7-8 TGTGCCAGCAGCTCTAGGGACTACCCGAACACCGGGGAGCTGTTTTTT CASSSRDYPNTGELFF
NA TRBJ2-3 many TRBV5-6 TGTGCCAGCAGCTTGGAAACAGATACGCAGTATTTT CASSLETDTQYF
NA TRBJ2-1 many TRBV19 TGTGCCAGTAGTAGGGGGGGGGCCGATGAGCAGTTCTTC CASSRGGADEQFF
NA TRBJ1-2 NA TRBV11-2 TGTGCCAGCAGCTTAGTTTGGAGTGTAAATGGCTACACCTTC CASSLVWSVNGYTF
TRBD1 TRBJ2-7 NA TRBV4-1 TGCGCCAGCAGCCAAAGCCAGGGGGCGCCCCACGAGCAGTACTTC CASSQSQGAPHEQYF
TRBD1 TRBJ1-2 many TRBV5-6 TGTGCCAGCAGCGCCGGGACAGGGCTTATCTCTGGCTACACCTTC CASSAGTGLISGYTF
TRBD2 TRBJ2-2 many TRBV20-1 TGCAGTGCTAGAGATGCCCCTGGGGGGGACACCGGGGAGCTGTTTTTT CSARDAPGGDTGELFF
TRBD1 TRBJ1-1 few TRBV10-3 TGTGCCGCGACAGGGGTCGGGACTGAAGCTTTCTTT CAATGVGTEAFF
NA TRBJ2-2 many TRBV12-3/TRBV12-4 TGTGCCAGCAGTCCAGGACTACCTGGGCTGTTTTTT CASSPGLPGLFF
NA TRBJ1-2 NA TRBV29-1 TGCAGCGGACTCACAGGGTCGGGCTACACCTTC CSGLTGSGYTF
NA TRBJ1-1 NA TRBV7-9 TGTGCCAGCAGCTTAGTCCAGGGAGGGACTGAAGCTTTCTTT CASSLVQGGTEAFF
TRBD1 TRBJ1-1 NA TRBV7-9 TGTGCCAGCAGCTTGGGGGGACAGGCATTGAACACTGAAGCTTTCTTT CASSLGGQALNTEAFF
TRBD2 TRBJ2-3 NA TRBV20-1 TGCAGTGCTAGCGGACTAGCTAGCACAGATACGCAGTATTTT CSASGLASTDTQYF
NA TRBJ2-1 few TRBV25-1 TGTGCCAGCAGTGAAGGGGTCAATGAGCAGTTCTTC CASSEGVNEQFF
NA TRBJ2-7 NA TRBV4-1 TGCGCCAGCAGCCCCGGCGACCACTACGAGCAGTACTTC CASSPGDHYEQYF
NA TRBJ2-1 NA TRBV4-2 TGTGCCAGCAGCCAACCTACCGGACCCGCGGGTTCCTACAATGAGCAGTTCTTC CASSQPTGPAGSYNEQFF
NA TRBJ2-3 few TRBV27 TGTGCCAGCAGTTTAATGTCAGGGAGCACAGATACGCAGTATTTT CASSLMSGSTDTQYF
TRBD1 TRBJ2-2 NA TRBV5-1 TGCGCCAGCAGCCCGGGACAGGGAAGCACCGGGGAGCTGTTTTTT CASSPGQGSTGELFF
NA TRBJ1-4 NA TRBV29-1 TGCAGCGTTGGATTAGGTGAAAAACTGTTTTTT CSVGLGEKLFF
TRBD2 TRBJ2-2 few TRBV13 TGTGCCAGCAGCCTGGGAGGCGGGAGCCTTCGGGAGCTGTTTTTT CASSLGGGSLRELFF
TRBD1 TRBJ2-5 few TRBV5-5 TGTGCCAGCACCCGACAGGGCTCGGAGACCCAGTACTTC CASTRQGSETQYF
NA TRBJ1-2 few TRBV29-1 TGCAGCTTTGATGGCTACACCTTC CSFDGYTF
TRBD2 TRBJ2-1 NA TRBV10-3 TGTGCCATCAGTGAGAGCGGGACTCCGAGCTCCTACAATGAGCAGTTCTTC CAISESGTPSSYNEQFF
NA TRBJ1-5 few TRBV2 TGTGCCAGCAGTGTTTATATTCAGCCCCAGCATTTT CASSVYIQPQHF
TRBD2 TRBJ2-1 many TRBV27 TGTGCCAGCAAGCCGAGGGGCTTGGTAGCGGGAGGAATCTCCTACAATGAGCAGTTCTTC CASKPRGLVAGGISYNEQFF
TRBD2 TRBJ2-5 many TRBV14 TGTGCCAGCAGACCTAGCGGGCCTAACCAAGAGACCCAGTACTTC CASRPSGPNQETQYF
NA TRBJ2-1 many TRBV9 TGTGCCAGCAGCGAGGGAGGGGGAGTTCGGGATGAGCAGTTCTTC CASSEGGGVRDEQFF
TRBD1 TRBJ2-3 NA TRBV25-1 TGTGCCAGCAGCCAGGGGGTCCCCACAGATACGCAGTATTTT CASSQGVPTDTQYF
TRBD1 TRBJ1-2 NA TRBV20-1 TGCAGTGCTAGAACCCCGGGACAGGGCCTTTACGGTGGCTACACCTTC CSARTPGQGLYGGYTF
TRBD2 TRBJ2-2 NA TRBV10-3 TGTGCCATCAGTGAGTCCCATATTAGCGGGAGCGACACCGGGGAGCTGTTTTTT CAISESHISGSDTGELFF
NA TRBJ2-1 NA TRBV4-2 TGTGCCAGCAGCCAAGAGACATCAGCCTACAATGAGCAGTTCTTC CASSQETSAYNEQFF
NA TRBJ2-3 few TRBV13 TGTGCCAGCAGCCCGACGGTAGCGGCTGGGGATACGCAGTATTTT CASSPTVAAGDTQYF
NA TRBJ2-5 few TRBV11-2 TGTGCCAGCAGCTTAGATTGGCGGCAAGAGACCCAGTACTTC CASSLDWRQETQYF
NA TRBJ2-3 few TRBV13 TGTGCCAGCAGCTTAGTAGGGGCCACAGATACGCAGTATTTT CASSLVGATDTQYF
NA TRBJ2-7 NA TRBV21-1 TGTGCCAGCAGCAAAGATGGGCTCGGCTACGAGCAGTACTTC CASSKDGLGYEQYF
NA TRBJ2-1 many TRBV12-3/TRBV12-4 TGTGCCAGCAGTTTGAGTGGCGGACTCTACAATGAGCAGTTCTTC CASSLSGGLYNEQFF